This TCR beta chain was captured by sequencing in a study of metastatic and nonmetastatic thyroid tumors. Germline values: CDR1 MNHEY, CDR2 SMNVEV (reference sequence). Trimming cost V 8 bases and J 4 bases; bases outside gene matches: 9. This CDR3 is 15 amino acids long. All patients reached thyroid surgery having received no treatment beforehand. There are many counts of this clone. TCRdb reanalyzed the PCR reads with MiXCR. The sample has around 30,000 clones; about a sixth are singletons. This TCR was recovered from a female donor with papillary thyroid cancer or a benign thyroid nodule (not recorded which). Some clones in this sample may be carry-over from other donors' samples. The specimen was blood. This sequence joins TRBV27 and TRBJ2-2; 8 bases agree with TRBD1. The CDR3 protein is CASRTGTGRTGELFF. The CDR3 bases are TGTGCCAGCCGAACCGGGACAGGACGCACCGGGGAGCTGTTTTTT.